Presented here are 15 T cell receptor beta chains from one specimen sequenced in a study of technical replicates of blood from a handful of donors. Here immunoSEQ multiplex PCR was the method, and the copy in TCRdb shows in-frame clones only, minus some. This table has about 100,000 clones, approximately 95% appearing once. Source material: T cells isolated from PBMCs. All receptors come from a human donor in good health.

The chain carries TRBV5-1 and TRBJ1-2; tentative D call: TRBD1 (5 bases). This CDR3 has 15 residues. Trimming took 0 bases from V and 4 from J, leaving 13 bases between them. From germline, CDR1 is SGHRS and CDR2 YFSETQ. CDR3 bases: TGCGCCAGCAGCTTGGCGTCTGGCCAGGGCTATGGCTACACCTTC. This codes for CASSLASGQGYGYTF. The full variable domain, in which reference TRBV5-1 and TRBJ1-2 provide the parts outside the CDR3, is KAGVTQTPRYLIKTRGQQVTLSCSPISGHRSVSWYQQTPGQGLQFLFEYFSETQRNKGNFPGRFSGRQFSNSRSEMNVSTLELGDSALYLCASSLASGQGYGYTFGSGTRLTVV.

CDR3 sequence reads: CASSESVSGGLYNEQFF. In DNA, the CDR3 is TGTGCCAGCAGTGAAAGTGTGTCGGGAGGGTTGTACAATGAGCAGTTCTTC. V gene TRBV6-1 combines with J gene TRBJ2-1; 8 bases are a match to TRBD2. The CDR3 consists of 17 residues. V lost 2 bases and J lost 4; bases outside the gene matches: 10. Germline CDR1 and CDR2: MNHNS and SASEGT.

The CDR3 here is CASSLASGSDEQYF. The DNA for the CDR3 is TGCGCCAGCAGCTTGGCTAGCGGGAGCGACGAGCAGTACTTC. The V gene is TRBV5-1, the J gene TRBJ2-7; 10 nucleotides line up with TRBD2. CDR3 length: 14 residues. CDR1 is SGHRS and CDR2 is YFSETQ in the germline V gene. V was pared by 0 bases and J by 5 bases, with 2 bases of the junction left unmatched.

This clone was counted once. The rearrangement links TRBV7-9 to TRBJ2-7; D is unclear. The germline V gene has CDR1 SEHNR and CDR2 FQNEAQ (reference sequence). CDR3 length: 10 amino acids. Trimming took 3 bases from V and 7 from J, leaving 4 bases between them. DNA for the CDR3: TGTGCCAGCAGCTTCCAGGAGCAGTACTTC. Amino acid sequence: CASSFQEQYF.

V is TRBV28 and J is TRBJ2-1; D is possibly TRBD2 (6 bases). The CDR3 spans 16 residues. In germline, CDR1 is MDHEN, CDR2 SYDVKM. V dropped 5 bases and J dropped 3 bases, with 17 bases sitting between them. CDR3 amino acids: CASSNPGTQRYNEQFF. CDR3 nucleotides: TGTGCCAGCAGTAACCCCGGGACTCAACGCTACAATGAGCAGTTCTTC.

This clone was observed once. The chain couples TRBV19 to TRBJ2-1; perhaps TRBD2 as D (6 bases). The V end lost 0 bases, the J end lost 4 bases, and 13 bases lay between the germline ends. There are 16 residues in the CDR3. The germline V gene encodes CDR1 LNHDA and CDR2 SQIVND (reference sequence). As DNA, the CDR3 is TGTGCCAGTAGTATAGAAGACCGGGAGCATTACAATGAGCAGTTCTTC. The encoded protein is CASSIEDREHYNEQFF. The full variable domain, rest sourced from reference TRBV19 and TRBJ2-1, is DGGITQSPKYLFRKEGQNVTLSCEQNLNHDAMYWYRQDPGQGLRLIYYSQIVNDFQKGDIAEGYSVSREKKESFPLTVTSAQKNPTAFYLCASSIEDREHYNEQFFGPGTRLTVL.

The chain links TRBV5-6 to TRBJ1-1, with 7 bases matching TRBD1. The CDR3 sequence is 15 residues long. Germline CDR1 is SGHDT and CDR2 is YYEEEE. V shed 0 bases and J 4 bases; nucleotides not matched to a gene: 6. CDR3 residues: CASSLVTGAGTEAFF. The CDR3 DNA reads TGTGCCAGCAGCTTGGTAACAGGGGCGGGCACTGAAGCTTTCTTT.

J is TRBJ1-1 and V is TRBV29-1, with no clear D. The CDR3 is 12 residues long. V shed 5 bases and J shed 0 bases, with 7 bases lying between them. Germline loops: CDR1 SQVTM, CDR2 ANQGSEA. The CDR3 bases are TGCAGCGTTTCCAGAATGAACACTGAAGCTTTCTTT. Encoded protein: CSVSRMNTEAFF.

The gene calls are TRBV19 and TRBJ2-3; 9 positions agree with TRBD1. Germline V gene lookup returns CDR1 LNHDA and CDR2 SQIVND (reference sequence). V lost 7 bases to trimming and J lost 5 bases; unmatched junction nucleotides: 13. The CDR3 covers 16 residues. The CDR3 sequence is CASTTLGTGQRDTQYF. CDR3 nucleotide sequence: TGTGCCAGTACCACCTTGGGGACAGGGCAAAGAGATACGCAGTATTTT.

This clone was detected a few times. As DNA, the CDR3 is TGCGCCAGCAGCCTTCTTGACAGGGACCAAGAGACCCAGTACTTC. As protein: CASSLLDRDQETQYF. This chain links TRBV5-1 with TRBJ2-5, with 7 bases aligning to TRBD1. Germline loops: CDR1 SGHRS, CDR2 YFSETQ. Trimming at V came to 4 bases and at J to 0 bases, leaving 6 bases not matched to a gene. This CDR3 spans 15 amino acids. Full variable domain (missing parts from reference TRBV5-1 and TRBJ2-5): KAGVTQTPRYLIKTRGQQVTLSCSPISGHRSVSWYQQTPGQGLQFLFEYFSETQRNKGNFPGRFSGRQFSNSRSEMNVSTLELGDSALYLCASSLLDRDQETQYFGPGTRLLVL.

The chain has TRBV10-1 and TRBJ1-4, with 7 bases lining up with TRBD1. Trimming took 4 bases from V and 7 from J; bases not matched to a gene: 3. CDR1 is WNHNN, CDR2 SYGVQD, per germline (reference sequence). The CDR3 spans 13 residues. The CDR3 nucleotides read TGCGCCAGCAGTGCGGCAGGGGGTGAAAAACTGTTTTTT. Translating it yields CASSAAGGEKLFF.

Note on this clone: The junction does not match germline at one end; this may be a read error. As DNA, the CDR3 is TGTGCCAGCGGTTTACTAAGGAACACTGAAGCTTTCTTT. It translates to CASGLLRNTEAFF. This chain links TRBV28 with TRBJ1-1; D unclear. CDR1 and CDR2 (germline): MDHEN, SYDVKM. CDR3 length: 13 amino acids.

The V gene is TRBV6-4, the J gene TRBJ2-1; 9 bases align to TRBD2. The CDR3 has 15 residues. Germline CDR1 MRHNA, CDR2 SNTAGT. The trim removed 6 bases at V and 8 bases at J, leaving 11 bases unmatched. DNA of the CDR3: TGTGCCAGCAGCCAGTTTAGCGGGAGTCTATATGAGCAGTTCTTC. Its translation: CASSQFSGSLYEQFF.

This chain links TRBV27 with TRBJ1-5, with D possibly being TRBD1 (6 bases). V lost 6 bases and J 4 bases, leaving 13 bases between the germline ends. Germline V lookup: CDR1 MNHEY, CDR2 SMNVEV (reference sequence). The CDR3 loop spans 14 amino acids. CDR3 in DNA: TGTGCCAGCAGATATACAGGGAATAATCAGCCCCAGCATTTT. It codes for CASRYTGNNQPQHF.

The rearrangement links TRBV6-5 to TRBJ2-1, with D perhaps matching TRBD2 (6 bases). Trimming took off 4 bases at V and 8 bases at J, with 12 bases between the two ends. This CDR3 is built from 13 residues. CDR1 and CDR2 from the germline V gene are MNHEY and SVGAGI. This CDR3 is CASSSGTQYEQFF. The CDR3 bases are TGTGCCAGCAGTTCCGGGACTCAATATGAGCAGTTCTTC.